These T cell receptor beta chains were read from a single sample in a study of blood T cell repertoires in COVID-19. Sequenced by immunoSEQ multiplex PCR; TCRdb stores in-frame clones only, minus some. This sample has 250,000 to 300,000 clones, with roughly 88% found just once. The specimen sequenced was PBMCs or T cells enriched from blood (not recorded which). The receptors derive from a woman aged 40-49 years with acute COVID-19. Both conserved end residues are part of each CDR3. D genes are given only for firm matches. Expanded clones get a size class; other rows say once, few or many, or leave the size out.

.	TRBV2	.	TRBJ2-5	CASRSQGWQETQYF	TGTGCCAGCAGGAGTCAGGGTTGGCAAGAGACCCAGTACTTC
once	TRBV2	.	TRBJ1-2	CASDPGTSYGYTF	TGTGCCAGCGACCCCGGGACAAGCTATGGCTACACCTTC
.	TRBV4-1	TRBD2	TRBJ2-5	CASSQEALAGGGETQYF	TGCGCCAGCAGCCAAGAGGCACTAGCGGGAGGAGGGGAGACCCAGTACTTC
.	TRBV5-1	.	TRBJ1-4	CASSLARTEKNEKLFF	TGCGCCAGCAGCTTGGCACGGACTGAGAAGAATGAAAAACTGTTTTTT
.	TRBV9	TRBD1	TRBJ2-7	CASSVGLGTGGSEQYF	TGTGCCAGCAGCGTAGGTTTGGGGACAGGGGGCTCCGAGCAGTACTTC
.	TRBV29-1	TRBD1	TRBJ1-2	CSAGTGWNLGYTF	TGCAGCGCCGGGACAGGATGGAATCTGGGCTACACCTTC
.	TRBV6-5	.	TRBJ2-5	CASSYDLVETQYF	TGTGCCAGCAGTTACGACTTGGTGGAGACCCAGTACTTC
.	TRBV5-1	.	TRBJ1-1	CASSYGGPTEAFF	TGCGCCAGCAGCTACGGGGGACCCACTGAAGCTTTCTTT
.	TRBV6-5	TRBD1	TRBJ1-6	CASSLQGAQSSPLHF	TGTGCCAGCAGCTTACAGGGGGCACAGAGCTCACCCCTCCACTTT
.	TRBV27	TRBD1	TRBJ1-6	CASRQTGGEVSPLHF	TGTGCCAGCAGGCAGACAGGGGGAGAGGTCTCACCCCTCCACTTT
.	TRBV11-3	.	TRBJ1-2	CASSLSTNYGYTF	TGTGCCAGCAGCTTATCTACTAACTATGGCTACACCTTC
.	TRBV11-1	TRBD2	TRBJ2-3	CASSILAGETDTQYF	TGTGCCAGCAGCATACTAGCGGGAGAGACAGATACGCAGTATTTT
.	TRBV30	.	TRBJ1-6	CAWTRQDTTPLHF	TGTGCCTGGACACGACAGGACACAACACCCCTCCACTTT
.	TRBV4-1	TRBD1	TRBJ2-7	CASSQDGGQGYSYEQYF	TGCGCCAGCAGCCAAGATGGGGGACAGGGATACTCCTACGAGCAGTACTTC
.	TRBV15	.	TRBJ1-1	CATSRYLTSGAFF	TGTGCCACCAGCAGGTATCTAACTAGCGGGGCTTTCTTT
.	TRBV11-2	.	TRBJ1-6	CASSLGRDNSPLHF	TGTGCCAGCAGCTTAGGCAGGGATAATTCACCCCTCCACTTT
once	TRBV2	.	TRBJ1-2	CASSLGYTF	TGTGCCAGCAGCCTCGGCTACACCTTC
.	TRBV6-4	.	TRBJ1-3	CAGERTARGNTIYF	TGTGCCGGGGAGAGGACGGCGAGGGGAAACACCATATATTTT
.	TRBV24-1	TRBD1	TRBJ1-2	CATSDFGTGGNYGYTF	TGTGCCACCAGTGATTTTGGGACAGGGGGCAACTATGGCTACACCTTC
.	TRBV27	TRBD1	TRBJ2-1	CASRKTGYNEQFF	TGTGCCAGTCGCAAGACAGGGTACAATGAGCAGTTCTTC
.	TRBV7-9	TRBD1	TRBJ1-3	CASSSRDRSLSGNTIYF	TGTGCCAGCAGCTCCCGGGACAGGAGCCTCTCTGGAAACACCATATATTTT
once	TRBV19	.	TRBJ2-3	CASSIQGTDTQYF	TGTGCCAGTAGTATTCAGGGTACAGATACGCAGTATTTT
.	TRBV7-9	.	TRBJ1-5	CASSLQADQPQHF	TGTGCCAGCAGCTTACAAGCGGATCAGCCCCAGCATTTT
few	TRBV2	.	TRBJ2-7	CASSSIGTNSYEQYF	TGTGCCAGCTCTTCTATCGGGACAAACTCCTACGAGCAGTACTTC
.	TRBV30	.	TRBJ1-2	CAWSVVRGYAGYTF	TGTGCCTGGAGTGTGGTCCGCGGCTATGCTGGCTACACCTTC
.	TRBV20-1	.	TRBJ1-2	CSASAGTIYGYTF	TGCAGTGCTAGTGCAGGAACAATCTATGGCTACACCTTC
.	TRBV2	TRBD2	TRBJ2-3	CASSGGTRGAGTQYF	TGTGCCAGCAGTGGGGGGACTAGAGGGGCGGGTACGCAGTATTTT
once	TRBV29-1	TRBD2	TRBJ2-1	CSALGTSEFF	TGCAGCGCTCTCGGGACTAGTGAGTTCTTC
.	TRBV28	TRBD1	TRBJ1-5	CASSGTGTGGTSNQPQHF	TGTGCCAGCAGTGGCACCGGGACAGGGGGTACCAGCAATCAGCCCCAGCATTTT